These 28 T cell receptor beta chains were sequenced from one sample in a study of blood T cell repertoires in COVID-19. Profiled with immunoSEQ multiplex PCR; TCRdb holds only in-frame clones, not every one. The data show roughly 5,700 clones, around 85% seen once. What was sequenced was peripheral blood. The source is a human donor in a cohort sampled during active COVID-19.

The chain employs TRBV5-4 and TRBJ2-7; TRBD1 might be the D (6 bases). V shed 4 bases and J shed 7 bases, with 12 bases lying between them. CDR1 and CDR2 (germline): SGHNT, YYREEE (reference sequence). The CDR3 is 12 amino acids. The CDR3 DNA reads TGTGCCAGCAGCCGAGACAGGAAAGAGCAGTACTTC. This translates into CASSRDRKEQYF. The variable domain in full, with the rest retrieved from reference TRBV5-4 and TRBJ2-7, is ETGVTQSPTHLIKTRGQQVTLRCSSQSGHNTVSWYQQALGQGPQFIFQYYREEENGRGNFPPRFSGLQFPNYSSELNVNALELDDSALYLCASSRDRKEQYFGPGTRLTVT.

This clone has only one observation. The CDR3 nucleotides read TGTGCCAGCAGTGAATCGAGGACAGGGGTCAAAACCGGGGAGCTGTTTTTT. It yields the protein CASSESRTGVKTGELFF. This rearrangement joins TRBV6-1 to TRBJ2-2, with TRBD1 matching 9 bases. The CDR3 contains 17 residues. Germline assignment: CDR1 MNHNS and CDR2 SASEGT. With V trimmed by 2 bases and J by 5 bases, 9 bases remained unmatched.

V usage is TRBV19 and J usage is TRBJ2-2; TRBD2 matches at 8 bases. The germline V gene encodes CDR1 LNHDA and CDR2 SQIVND (reference sequence). This CDR3 region has 15 residues. V shed 6 bases, J shed 4 bases, and the junction held 7 bases outside the gene matches. The CDR3 protein is CASRFGTRVTGELFF. The CDR3 DNA reads as TGTGCCAGTAGATTCGGGACTAGGGTCACCGGGGAGCTGTTTTTT. Combining the CDR3 with reference TRBV19 and TRBJ2-2 gives the whole variable domain DGGITQSPKYLFRKEGQNVTLSCEQNLNHDAMYWYRQDPGQGLRLIYYSQIVNDFQKGDIAEGYSVSREKKESFPLTVTSAQKNPTAFYLCASRFGTRVTGELFFGEGSRLTVL.

The chain joins TRBV20-1 to TRBJ1-5, with D possibly being TRBD1 (5 bases). Germline V gene lookup returns CDR1 DFQATT and CDR2 SNEGSKA (reference sequence). CDR3 length: 14 residues. Between the trimmed V and J ends, which lost 3 bases and 7 bases, there was a span of 16 bases. CDR3 nucleotide sequence: TGCAGTGCTAGTCCCCAGGGAGCGGGGCAGCCCCAGCATTTT. Encoded protein: CSASPQGAGQPQHF.

The sample holds one count of this clone. The chain couples TRBV2 to TRBJ2-1; 7 positions agree with TRBD1. The germline gives CDR1 SNHLY, CDR2 FYNNEI. Trimming took 4 bases from V and 12 from J; bases not matched to a gene: 6. The CDR3 contains 12 residues. CDR3 nucleotides: TGTGCCAGCAGTGGAACTCGGGACAGGCAGTTCTTC. This sequence encodes CASSGTRDRQFF.

V usage is TRBV6-2 or TRBV6-3 and J usage is TRBJ2-3; TRBD2 matches 10 bases. The V gene's germline CDR1 is MNHEY and CDR2 SVGEGT. The ends lost 0 bases at V and 0 bases at J; junction bases unmatched: 0. This CDR3 contains 16 residues. CDR3: CASSYSSGRSTDTQYF. In nucleotides, the CDR3 is TGTGCCAGCAGTTACTCTAGCGGGAGGAGCACAGATACGCAGTATTTT.

J is TRBJ2-5 and V is TRBV28; D might be TRBD1 (7 bases). The CDR3 has 12 amino acids. From germline, CDR1 is MDHEN and CDR2 SYDVKM. V lost 7 bases and J 5 bases, leaving 11 bases between the germline ends. For the CDR3, the DNA is TGTGCCAGCAAGGGGGCGGGGGAGACCCAGTACTTC. Translation: CASKGAGETQYF. The variable domain in full, completed from reference TRBV28 and TRBJ2-5, reads DVKVTQSSRYLVKRTGEKVFLECVQDMDHENMFWYRQDPGLGLRLIYFSYDVKMKEKGDIPEGYSVSREKKERFSLILESASTNQTSMYLCASKGAGETQYFGPGTRLLVL.

This rearrangement joins TRBV7-9 to TRBJ1-2, with 8 bases identical to TRBD1. The V and J ends lost 3 bases and 6 bases, in that order; junction bases with no gene match: 6. The CDR3 length is 14 residues. The germline gives CDR1 SEHNR, CDR2 FQNEAQ (reference sequence). CDR3 sequence (DNA): TGTGCCAGCAGCTTCGGGGGACAGGAGGATGGCTACACCTTC. As protein: CASSFGGQEDGYTF.

This chain uses TRBV6-1 with TRBJ1-4; D gene unclear. Germline lookup yields CDR1 MNHNS and CDR2 SASEGT. V lost 3 bases, J lost 4 bases, and 9 bases lay in between. CDR3 length: 14 residues. The CDR3 reads CASSEAGYNEKLFF. The CDR3 coding sequence is TGTGCCAGCAGTGAGGCAGGATATAATGAAAAACTGTTTTTT.

The V and J genes are TRBV28 and TRBJ2-5, with 14 bases fitting TRBD2. The CDR3 loop spans 18 amino acids. Germline lookup yields CDR1 MDHEN and CDR2 SYDVKM. With 5 bases clipped from V and 5 bases from J, the junction kept 13 bases outside the gene matches. The CDR3 reads CASSIPHGTSGRGETQYF. CDR3 nucleotide sequence: TGTGCCAGCAGTATCCCACACGGGACTAGCGGGAGAGGGGAGACCCAGTACTTC.

V and J are TRBV4-1 and TRBJ1-5; TRBD1 aligns across 7 bases. The CDR3 has 17 amino acids. The germline V gene has CDR1 MGHRA and CDR2 YSYEKL. Trimming cost V 3 bases and J 2 bases; bases outside gene matches: 10. CDR3: CASSHAMRQGGNQPQHF. The CDR3 region has the DNA TGCGCCAGCAGCCACGCTATGCGACAGGGAGGCAATCAGCCCCAGCATTTT.

The chain carries TRBV15 and TRBJ1-2; the D is unclear. The CDR3 loop spans 14 amino acids. Germline CDR1 is LNHNV and CDR2 is YYDKDF (reference sequence). Deletions cut 0 bases from V and 3 bases from J, with 8 bases between. The CDR3 bases are TGTGCCACCAGCAGAGAGGGAGGGTACTATGGCTACACCTTC. Protein product: CATSREGGYYGYTF.

V usage is TRBV27 and J usage is TRBJ2-1; D might be TRBD2 (6 bases). The V gene lost 2 bases and the J gene lost 6 bases, with 14 bases spanning the gap. The CDR3 covers 15 residues. Germline V gene lookup returns CDR1 MNHEY and CDR2 SMNVEV (reference sequence). The CDR3 sequence: CASSLRRTSPNEQFF. The DNA of the CDR3 is TGTGCCAGCAGTTTAAGAAGAACTAGCCCCAATGAGCAGTTCTTC.

The V call is TRBV27, the J call TRBJ2-7; D perhaps matches TRBD2 (6 bases). The V gene lost 3 bases and the J gene lost 6 bases, with 15 bases spanning the gap. The CDR3 has 14 amino acids. Germline loops: CDR1 MNHEY, CDR2 SMNVEV (reference sequence). CDR3 protein: CASSFGRVFGEQYF. CDR3 in DNA: TGTGCCAGCAGTTTCGGGAGAGTTTTCGGCGAGCAGTACTTC.

This chain joins TRBV19 and TRBJ1-5; 9 bases agree with TRBD1. The CDR3 totals 15 residues. The germline V gene encodes CDR1 LNHDA and CDR2 SQIVND (reference sequence). V trimming: 4 bases; J trimming: 4 bases; junction bases outside the gene matches: 5. CDR3 in amino acids: CASSKLGTGNQPQHF. CDR3 in DNA: TGTGCCAGTAGTAAACTCGGGACAGGGAATCAGCCCCAGCATTTT.

This chain uses TRBV4-3 with TRBJ2-2, with TRBD1 matching over 9 bases. This CDR3 has 17 residues. V was clipped by 1 base and J by 2 bases; unmatched bases: 5. Germline V gene data show CDR1 as LGHNA and CDR2 as YSLEER. The CDR3 nucleotides are TGCGCCAGCAGCCAAGCCACAGGGGGCTATAACACCGGGGAGCTGTTTTTT. Translating it yields CASSQATGGYNTGELFF.

The chain is built from TRBV5-4 and TRBJ2-2, with D possibly matching TRBD2 (5 bases). Germline V lookup: CDR1 SGHNT, CDR2 YYREEE (reference sequence). Trimming left V 0 bases short and J 7 bases short, with 10 bases between. This CDR3 contains 14 residues. CDR3 nucleotides: TGTGCCAGCAGCTTGGTCCCCCGGGGCGGGGAGCTGTTTTTT. Amino acids: CASSLVPRGGELFF. Together with reference TRBV5-4 and TRBJ2-2, the CDR3 gives the full variable domain: ETGVTQSPTHLIKTRGQQVTLRCSSQSGHNTVSWYQQALGQGPQFIFQYYREEENGRGNFPPRFSGLQFPNYSSELNVNALELDDSALYLCASSLVPRGGELFFGEGSRLTVL.

This rearrangement joins TRBV7-9 to TRBJ2-7; the D gene is possibly TRBD2 (5 bases). V was clipped by 5 bases and J by 2 bases, with 16 bases between them. The CDR3 is 15 amino acids. Germline V gives CDR1 SEHNR, CDR2 FQNEAQ (reference sequence). CDR3 nucleotide sequence: TGTGCCAGCAGCCCGCGAGGGCGACCCCCCTACGAGCAGTACTTC. Its translation: CASSPRGRPPYEQYF. Full variable domain (rest looked up from reference TRBV7-9 and TRBJ2-7): DTGVSQNPRHKITKRGQNVTFRCDPISEHNRLYWYRQTLGQGPEFLTYFQNEAQLEKSRLLSDRFSAERPKGSFSTLEIQRTEQGDSAMYLCASSPRGRPPYEQYFGPGTRLTVT.

By share of the sample, this clone is large. The rearrangement uses TRBV3-1 (or the pseudogene TRBV3-2) and TRBJ2-1, with 7 nucleotides matching TRBD2. Germline V gene data show CDR1 as LGHDT and CDR2 as YNNKEL (reference sequence). The junction had 13 bases not matched to a gene; V was cut back by 4 bases and J by 7 bases. This CDR3 has 16 residues. The CDR3 spells CASSPTGRESVNEQFF. The CDR3, as DNA: TGTGCCAGCAGCCCAACCGGGCGGGAGTCGGTAAATGAGCAGTTCTTC.

This clone was recorded only once. V is TRBV3-1 (or the pseudogene TRBV3-2) and J is TRBJ2-3, with 8 bases fitting TRBD2. V dropped 4 bases and J dropped 5; count of bases not matched to a gene: 14. This CDR3 has 17 amino acids. Looked up from germline, CDR1 is LGHDT and CDR2 is YNNKEL (reference sequence). The CDR3 reads CASSPARGEGLVDTQYF. The CDR3 bases are TGTGCCAGCAGCCCAGCGCGGGGGGAGGGCCTTGTAGATACGCAGTATTTT.

The chain is built from TRBV9 and TRBJ1-6; no firm D call. The germline CDR1 and CDR2 sequences are SGDLS and YYNGEE. With 4 bases removed from V and 4 bases from J, the gap between germline ends came to 12 bases. The CDR3 runs to 15 residues. The CDR3 loop reads CASSQATGYNSPLHF. Written as DNA, the CDR3 is TGTGCCAGCAGCCAAGCCACGGGGTATAATTCACCCCTCCACTTT.

A few counts support this clone. The chain joins TRBV9 to TRBJ1-1; perhaps TRBD1 as D (6 bases). Germline V gene data show CDR1 as SGDLS and CDR2 as YYNGEE. V shed 5 bases and J shed 0 bases, with 14 bases lying between them. The CDR3 extends over 15 amino acids. Here the CDR3 DNA reads TGTGCCAGCAGTAACGGGGGGGCACTGAACACTGAAGCTTTCTTT. This gives the protein CASSNGGALNTEAFF.

The CDR3 region is CASSSRLSPTDTQYF. CDR3 sequence (DNA): TGTGCCAGCAGCTCGCGACTTTCCCCCACAGATACGCAGTATTTT. The V gene is TRBV7-2, the J gene TRBJ2-3; D is uncertain. The ends were cut back, 4 bases at V and 2 bases at J, with 13 bases in the middle. Germline V CDR1 and CDR2: SGHTA, FQGNSA. The CDR3 length is 15 residues.

The V and J genes are TRBV10-2 and TRBJ1-5; the D is unclear. Per germline, CDR1 WSHSY and CDR2 SAAADI. Trimming left V 6 bases short and J 4 bases short, with 10 bases between. This CDR3 contains 13 residues. DNA for the CDR3: TGCGCCAGCAGAGCGGACCTGAATCAGCCCCAGCATTTT. Protein sequence: CASRADLNQPQHF.

The gene calls are TRBV7-2 and TRBJ2-2, with a tentative D call TRBD2 (5 bases). CDR3 length: 13 amino acids. V lost 5 bases and J 7 bases, leaving 11 bases between the germline ends. The germline CDR1 and CDR2 sequences are SGHTA and FQGNSA. The DNA for the CDR3 is TGTGCCAGCAGCCTCACTAGAATCGGGGAGCTGTTTTTT. Translated, it gives CASSLTRIGELFF. Combining the CDR3 with reference TRBV7-2 and TRBJ2-2 gives the whole variable domain GAGVSQSPSNKVTEKGKDVELRCDPISGHTALYWYRQSLGQGLEFLIYFQGNSAPDKSGLPSDRFSAERTGGSVSTLTIQRTQQEDSAVYLCASSLTRIGELFFGEGSRLTVL.

The V call is TRBV18, the J call TRBJ2-3, with 11 bases fitting TRBD2. Germline V CDR1 and CDR2: KGHSH, LQKENI. The trim removed 0 bases at V and 3 bases at J, leaving 5 bases unmatched. This CDR3 comprises 17 residues. The CDR3 protein is CASSPPPTSGITDTQYF. In nucleotides, the CDR3 is TGTGCCAGCTCACCACCTCCGACTAGCGGGATAACAGATACGCAGTATTTT.

The chain combines TRBV30 with TRBJ2-1, with 7 bases lining up with TRBD1. The V gene end was trimmed by 1 base and the J gene end by 3 bases; junction bases not matched to a gene: 6. The germline V gene has CDR1 GTSNPN and CDR2 SVGIG (reference sequence). CDR3 length: 15 amino acids. DNA for the CDR3: TGTGCCTGGAGTGGGCGACAGGGTCTCTACAATGAGCAGTTCTTC. Its protein product is CAWSGRQGLYNEQFF.

V is TRBV3-1 (or the pseudogene TRBV3-2) and J is TRBJ1-6; D ambiguous. Trimming removed 1 base from V and 10 bases from J, with 8 bases in between. The V gene's germline CDR1 is LGHDT and CDR2 YNNKEL (reference sequence). The CDR3 covers 13 residues. The CDR3 loop is CASSQVTQSPLHF. CDR3 sequence (DNA): TGTGCCAGCAGCCAAGTTACTCAATCACCCCTCCACTTT.